The rows below give T cell receptor beta chains drawn from one sample of a study of spatial heterogeneity in lung cancer. A single record per CDR3 protein comes from TCRdb applying MiXCR to the 5' RACE reads. This repertoire shows tens of thousands of distinct CDR3 sequences, approximately 5.3% found once; its top ten account for around 10%. The sequencing used PBMCs, collected at surgery. These receptors were collected from a male donor with early-stage non-small cell lung cancer. The CDR3 runs from the conserved cysteine through the conserved F or W. A D gene is named only where the DNA matches it firmly. Clone size appears in some rows only: once, few, many, or a class for an expanded clone.

D | V | size | CDR3
. | TRBV10-3 | many | CAISESVPVGYQETQYF
TRBD2 | TRBV4-1 | many | CASSQVGRVSNEQFF
TRBD1 | TRBV12-3/TRBV12-4 | many | CASSFGSGTGVYNEQFF
TRBD1 | TRBV4-3 | many | CASSQDWTGVPYEQYF
. | TRBV2 | many | CASSLQSSYNEQFF
. | TRBV9 | . | CASSRQFQNTEAFF
. | TRBV20-1 | many | CSARDQRGGVNQPQHF
. | TRBV10-3 | many | CAISPPRDQNYTF
. | TRBV5-1 | many | CASSALGGDNSPLHF
. | TRBV27 | many | CASSPMGGFSYEQYF
TRBD1 | TRBV4-3 | many | CASSQGRDRRTDTQYF
TRBD2 | TRBV29-1 | many | CSVGGAGVRNEQFF
. | TRBV7-3 | many | CASSQGRLSGNTIYF
. | TRBV12-3/TRBV12-4 | . | CASRPSAGPQETQYF
TRBD2 | TRBV29-1 | many | CSACLLAGGNEQFF
. | TRBV7-9 | many | CASSYMGAGYGYTF
. | TRBV24-1 | many | CATSDWGTGELFF
TRBD1 | TRBV5-4 | . | CASSAGQGEDTQYF
. | TRBV5-5 | many | CASSPSSRDEQFF
. | TRBV4-1 | many | CASSQEERPYGYTF
TRBD1 | TRBV20-1 | many | CSAREGQGWGYTF
TRBD1 | TRBV10-3 | . | CAISLTGENTEAFF
. | TRBV7-6 | many | CASIDRPLDTAGELFF
. | TRBV3-1 | many | CASSQGRSALVTDTQYF
TRBD2 | TRBV9 | many | CASSTRTSYTGELFF
. | TRBV9 | many | CASTSRKDATADTQYF
. | TRBV11-2 | . | CASSPQRPSYNEQFF
. | TRBV12-3/TRBV12-4 | many | CASSHPGTDTQYF
. | TRBV19 | many | CASVHSTNTGELFF
TRBD2 | TRBV5-5 | . | CASSRGLAGGPGTGELFF
. | TRBV6-1 | many | CASSEVGFSAVTEAFF
. | TRBV6-6 | few | CASSYSIRETSYEQYF
TRBD2 | TRBV29-1 | many | CSVGVAGGTGELFF
. | TRBV6-5 | many | CASSYIRDYQETQYF
TRBD1 | TRBV10-2 | . | CASGQGQNTEAFF
. | TRBV10-2 | medium-sized | CASREDYNEQFF
. | TRBV9 | many | CASSVKGEPYNEQFF
TRBD1 | TRBV5-1 | few | CASSFTPGQGSTDTQYF
TRBD2 | TRBV9 | many | CASSVVPSGVYNEQFF
TRBD1 | TRBV20-1 | many | CSARRDRAGWREKLFF
TRBD2 | TRBV6-2/TRBV6-3 | many | CASRPGGMNEQFF
. | TRBV5-8 | few | CASSLVGLVVEQYF
. | TRBV5-1 | many | CASSSFMNTEAFF
. | TRBV30 | many | CAWSSGTGELFF
TRBD2 | TRBV5-1 | many | CASSPGLADPDTQYF